This T cell receptor beta chain was found in a study of tissue T cells after allogeneic stem cell transplantation. Notes on the study in general: Sampling depth was limited, and the cohort was small and clinically varied.

As to time point: mouse harvest day 14 after allogeneic transplant. Each mouse received 10^7 T-cell-depleted marrow cells plus 10^6 splenic CD5+ T cells by tail vein. This mouse GVHD model was MHC-mismatched B6 to BALB/c, profiled day 7 or 14. This CDR3 is built from 15 residues. Trimming pared 0 bases from V and 0 bases from J, leaving 8 bases between. Germline loops: CDR1 NNHNN, CDR2 SYGAGS (reference sequence). On this clone itself: Its specificity is unknown. The genes and germline here are from mouse. The sequenced fragment ends 1 residue before the CDR3 boundary, so the rest is inferred from the germline J gene.

Clones were read by immunoSEQ multiplex PCR, and TCRdb kept only the in-frame ones, dropping some. The sample contains approximately 5,000 clones, over 30% of which appear only once. Sequenced material: gut tissue. The rearrangement links TRBV13-2 to TRBJ2-4; the D gene is possibly TRBD2 (6 bases). The TCR comes from a female BALB/c mouse given C57BL/6 T cells with graft-versus-host disease after an allogeneic hematopoietic cell transplant. CDR3 bases read: TGTGCCAGCGGTGATGCAGGGACTAGTCAAAACACCTTGTAC. It codes for CASGDAGTSQNTLY. The whole CDR3 reads CASGDAGTSQNTLYF.